The rows below give T cell receptor beta chains drawn from one sample of a study of shared clonotypes between healthy human individuals. Profiled with immunoSEQ multiplex PCR; TCRdb holds only in-frame clones, not every one. The sample holds some 92,000 clones; roughly half are singletons and the top ten take about 15%. The sequencing sample was made of PBMCs. The receptors originated from a woman in her forties in good health. Some clones in this sample may be carry-over from other donors' samples. CDR3s include the opening cysteine and the closing phenylalanine or tryptophan. A D gene is named only where the DNA matches it firmly. Where a row states a size, it is once, few, many or the class of an expanded clone; other rows omit it.

D: TRBD1; V: TRBV28; J: TRBJ1-3; size: -; DNA: TGTGCCAGCAGTCCTAATCCGGGACAGGGGAGCTCTGGAAACACCATATATTTT; CDR3: CASSPNPGQGSSGNTIYF
D: TRBD2; V: TRBV7-6; J: TRBJ2-5; size: -; DNA: TGTGCCAGCAGCCAGAAGGGCCTCGGCGGGAGAGTGCAGTACTTC; CDR3: CASSQKGLGGRVQYF
D: -; V: TRBV28; J: TRBJ2-5; size: few; DNA: TGTGCCAGCAGTGCCCGTGGTTTTAGGGGGCAAGAGACCCAGTACTTC; CDR3: CASSARGFRGQETQYF
D: TRBD1; V: TRBV5-1; J: TRBJ2-4; size: -; DNA: TGCGCCAGCAGCGTGGGACAGCCACTAGCCAAAAACATTCAGTACTTC; CDR3: CASSVGQPLAKNIQYF
D: -; V: TRBV5-4; J: TRBJ1-4; size: few; DNA: TGTGCCAGCAGCCTGGGAGGAAAACTGTTTTTT; CDR3: CASSLGGKLFF
D: -; V: TRBV4-3; J: TRBJ2-5; size: many; DNA: TGCGCCAGCAGCCAAGCCCTGGAGGTCGAGACCCAGTACTTC; CDR3: CASSQALEVETQYF
D: -; V: TRBV7-2; J: TRBJ1-1; size: -; DNA: TGTGCCAGCAGCCCCTTCCTGGGCCAAACTGAAGCTTTCTTT; CDR3: CASSPFLGQTEAFF
D: TRBD2; V: TRBV30; J: TRBJ2-1; size: -; DNA: TGTGCCTGGAGTTGGCTAGCGGGAAACAATGAGCAGTTCTTC; CDR3: CAWSWLAGNNEQFF
D: TRBD2; V: TRBV29-1; J: TRBJ2-3; size: few; DNA: TGCAGCGTTGTGGTAGCGGGAGATACGCAGTATTTT; CDR3: CSVVVAGDTQYF
D: TRBD2; V: TRBV19; J: TRBJ2-5; size: few; DNA: TGTGCCAGTAGTATGGGTAGCGGGAGGGAAGAGACCCAGTACTTC; CDR3: CASSMGSGREETQYF
D: TRBD2; V: TRBV5-6; J: TRBJ2-7; size: -; DNA: TGTGCCAGCAGCTTGCGACTAGCGGGAGATGGAGGCGAGCAGTACTTC; CDR3: CASSLRLAGDGGEQYF
D: -; V: TRBV4-3; J: TRBJ2-3; size: few; DNA: TGCGCCAGCAGCCAAGGTTGGGGCACAGATACGCAGTATTTT; CDR3: CASSQGWGTDTQYF
D: -; V: TRBV7-8; J: TRBJ2-5; size: few; DNA: TGTGCCAGCAGCCCTCGACTAGACCAAGAGACCCAGTACTTC; CDR3: CASSPRLDQETQYF
D: TRBD2; V: TRBV18; J: TRBJ2-7; size: -; DNA: TGTGCCAGCTCACCACCGGGTGGGCGGGGGACCTACGAGCAGTACTTC; CDR3: CASSPPGGRGTYEQYF
D: TRBD2; V: TRBV5-6; J: TRBJ2-1; size: many; DNA: TGTGCCAGCAGCTTACTAGCGGGAGTAGTAAATGAGCAGTTCTTC; CDR3: CASSLLAGVVNEQFF
D: TRBD1; V: TRBV5-1; J: TRBJ1-1; size: -; DNA: TGCGCCAGCGACAAGGGACAGGGCGACACTGAAGCTTTCTTT; CDR3: CASDKGQGDTEAFF
D: TRBD1; V: TRBV2; J: TRBJ1-2; size: many; DNA: TGTGCCAGCAGCGGGCAGGGGGCAGGTGGCTACACCTTC; CDR3: CASSGQGAGGYTF
D: -; V: TRBV28; J: TRBJ2-7; size: few; DNA: TGTGCCAGCAGTTCCCCCGGGGCTAGATACGAGCAGTACTTC; CDR3: CASSSPGARYEQYF
D: -; V: TRBV25-1; J: TRBJ1-4; size: -; DNA: TGTGCCAGCAGTGATCCCGGGGGCGGTAATGAAAAACTGTTTTTT; CDR3: CASSDPGGGNEKLFF
D: TRBD2; V: TRBV7-9; J: TRBJ2-1; size: few; DNA: TGTGCCAGCAGCTTCCGGACTAGCGGGAGGAATGAGCAGTTCTTC; CDR3: CASSFRTSGRNEQFF
D: -; V: TRBV5-3; J: TRBJ2-2; size: -; DNA: TGTGCCAGAAGCTTGGACAACACCGGGGAGCTGTTTTTT; CDR3: CARSLDNTGELFF
D: -; V: TRBV7-9; J: TRBJ2-1; size: few; DNA: TGTGCCAGCAGCTCACCTTCCGCGAATGAGCAGTTCTTC; CDR3: CASSSPSANEQFF
D: TRBD2; V: TRBV27; J: TRBJ2-2; size: many; DNA: TGTGCCAGCAGTTTACACCTAGCGGACACCGGGGAGCTGTTTTTT; CDR3: CASSLHLADTGELFF
D: -; V: TRBV30; J: TRBJ2-7; size: -; DNA: TGTGCCTGGAGTGTATTTGGCCAGGGGAGGCAGCAGTACTTC; CDR3: CAWSVFGQGRQQYF
D: -; V: TRBV9; J: TRBJ1-3; size: many; DNA: TGTGCCAGCAGCGTAGACTCTTTGAGCTCTGGAAACACCATATATTTT; CDR3: CASSVDSLSSGNTIYF
D: TRBD1; V: TRBV7-9; J: TRBJ1-1; size: few; DNA: TGTGCCAGCAGCCCCAACGGACAGGGCATTGAAGCTTTCTTT; CDR3: CASSPNGQGIEAFF
D: TRBD1; V: TRBV6-5; J: TRBJ2-3; size: -; DNA: TGTGCCAGCAGTTACTTCCGAGGGGGCGGCACAGATACGCAGTATTTT; CDR3: CASSYFRGGGTDTQYF
D: TRBD1; V: TRBV30; J: TRBJ1-6; size: -; DNA: TGTGCCTGGAACTCTGGGACAGCCTATAATTCACCCCTCCACTTT; CDR3: CAWNSGTAYNSPLHF
D: -; V: TRBV5-4; J: TRBJ2-7; size: many; DNA: TGTGCCAGCAGCGACCGGAGGACTGACTACGAGCAGTACTTC; CDR3: CASSDRRTDYEQYF
D: TRBD1; V: TRBV7-9; J: TRBJ2-2; size: -; DNA: TGTGCCAGCAGCCCTCACAGGGGGCGCGTTTCGGCCGGGGAGCTGTTTTTT; CDR3: CASSPHRGRVSAGELFF
D: -; V: TRBV7-6; J: TRBJ2-7; size: -; DNA: TGTGCCAGCAGCCCAAGACAGGTCACCTACGAGCAGTACTTC; CDR3: CASSPRQVTYEQYF
D: -; V: TRBV7-2; J: TRBJ2-2; size: -; DNA: TGTGCCAGCAGCGTGGACTGGAACACCGGGGAGCTGTTTTTT; CDR3: CASSVDWNTGELFF
D: -; V: TRBV7-9; J: TRBJ2-3; size: -; DNA: TGTGCCAGCAGCTTAGCGGGAGGACCCACAGATACGCAGTATTTT; CDR3: CASSLAGGPTDTQYF
D: -; V: TRBV27; J: TRBJ2-7; size: many; DNA: TGTGCCAGCAGTTTGTCGAGGTTAAGCGAGCAGTACTTC; CDR3: CASSLSRLSEQYF
D: TRBD1; V: TRBV9; J: TRBJ1-2; size: many; DNA: TGTGCCAGCAGCCCTCGGACAGGGGCGGGAAGTGGCTACACCTTC; CDR3: CASSPRTGAGSGYTF
D: TRBD2; V: TRBV27; J: TRBJ2-7; size: few; DNA: TGTGCCAGCAGTCTTCTCCTTAGGGGAGGGCCTGACGAGCAGTACTTC; CDR3: CASSLLLRGGPDEQYF
D: -; V: TRBV28; J: TRBJ1-5; size: -; DNA: TGTGCCAGCAGCAAGCAAACCCGACCTGACATATATAGCAATCAGCCCCAGCATTTT; CDR3: CASSKQTRPDIYSNQPQHF
D: -; V: TRBV2; J: TRBJ2-1; size: -; DNA: TGTGCCAGCAGTGAATCAGGGGCCTACAATGAGCAGTTCTTC; CDR3: CASSESGAYNEQFF
D: -; V: TRBV14; J: TRBJ2-1; size: -; DNA: TGTGCCAGCAGCCAGTTGTCGATCGATGAGCAGTTCTTC; CDR3: CASSQLSIDEQFF
D: -; V: TRBV28; J: TRBJ1-1; size: many; DNA: TGTGCCAGCAGTTTACGGAGACCGAACACTGAAGCTTTCTTT; CDR3: CASSLRRPNTEAFF
D: TRBD2; V: TRBV29-1; J: TRBJ2-1; size: -; DNA: TGCAGCGTTCCCCCGACTAGCGGGAGGGCCGGGGAGCAGTTCTTC; CDR3: CSVPPTSGRAGEQFF
D: -; V: TRBV29-1; J: TRBJ1-4; size: -; DNA: TGCAGCGTTGTGGAAACAGCAACTAATGAAAAACTGTTTTTT; CDR3: CSVVETATNEKLFF
D: -; V: TRBV30; J: TRBJ1-1; size: many; DNA: TGTGCCTGGAGTTCGGGAGACCGGGGTACTGAAGCTTTCTTT; CDR3: CAWSSGDRGTEAFF
D: -; V: TRBV27; J: TRBJ2-3; size: -; DNA: TGTGCCAGCAGTTTACCTACTAGCATGACGCAGTATTTT; CDR3: CASSLPTSMTQYF
D: TRBD2; V: TRBV7-8; J: TRBJ2-7; size: -; DNA: TGTGCCAGCAGCCTTCCAGCGGGAGGGGTAAACGAGCAGTACTTC; CDR3: CASSLPAGGVNEQYF
D: -; V: TRBV9; J: TRBJ1-2; size: -; DNA: TGTGCCAGCAGCACCGGGCCTTCCGCCGCTAACTATGGCTACACCTTC; CDR3: CASSTGPSAANYGYTF
D: TRBD2; V: TRBV10-3; J: TRBJ2-7; size: few; DNA: TGTGCCATCAGGGAGCCGGGAGGCCGGAACGAGCAGTACTTC; CDR3: CAIREPGGRNEQYF
D: -; V: TRBV7-2; J: TRBJ2-7; size: few; DNA: TGTGCCAGCAGCCGGGGGGCTACCCCGTACGAGCAGTACTTC; CDR3: CASSRGATPYEQYF
D: -; V: TRBV4-2; J: TRBJ2-7; size: few; DNA: TGTGCCAGCAGCCAACGCGACAGAGACTACGAGCAGTACTTC; CDR3: CASSQRDRDYEQYF
D: -; V: TRBV9; J: TRBJ1-4; size: -; DNA: TGTGCCAGCAGCTGGCGGGGTGCAACTAATGAAAAACTGTTTTTT; CDR3: CASSWRGATNEKLFF
D: TRBD2; V: TRBV29-1; J: TRBJ2-1; size: many; DNA: TGCAGCGTTGAAGCGCTAGCGGGAGGGCCGGTCCAGTTCTTC; CDR3: CSVEALAGGPVQFF
D: -; V: TRBV6-5; J: TRBJ1-2; size: -; DNA: TGTGCCAGCAGTTACTCGAGGGGGGCCAGGTGCACCTTC; CDR3: CASSYSRGARCTF
D: -; V: TRBV7-3; J: TRBJ2-3; size: many; DNA: TGTGCCAGCAGCGGACCCGAAGCTGGAGATACGCAGTATTTT; CDR3: CASSGPEAGDTQYF
D: -; V: TRBV27; J: TRBJ2-3; size: few; DNA: TGTGCCAGCAGCCAAGACAGAGCTAGCACAGATACGCAGTATTTT; CDR3: CASSQDRASTDTQYF
D: -; V: TRBV5-6; J: TRBJ2-4; size: -; DNA: TGTGCCAGCAGCTTGGTGGGAGCCAAAAACATTCAGTACTTC; CDR3: CASSLVGAKNIQYF
D: TRBD2; V: TRBV5-1; J: TRBJ2-7; size: few; DNA: TGCGCCAGCAGCTCCGGGACTAGCGGGACCCACGAGCAGTACTTC; CDR3: CASSSGTSGTHEQYF
D: TRBD1; V: TRBV5-4; J: TRBJ1-1; size: -; DNA: TGTGCCAGCAGCCCACAGGGGGCCGGAACTGAAGCTTTCTTT; CDR3: CASSPQGAGTEAFF
D: -; V: TRBV30; J: TRBJ1-6; size: many; DNA: TGTGCCTGGAGTGAGGACTTTGGGGGTTCACCCCTCCACTTT; CDR3: CAWSEDFGGSPLHF
D: -; V: TRBV4-1; J: TRBJ1-4; size: -; DNA: TGCGCCAGCAGCCAAAATCGTGACGAAAAACTGTTTTTT; CDR3: CASSQNRDEKLFF